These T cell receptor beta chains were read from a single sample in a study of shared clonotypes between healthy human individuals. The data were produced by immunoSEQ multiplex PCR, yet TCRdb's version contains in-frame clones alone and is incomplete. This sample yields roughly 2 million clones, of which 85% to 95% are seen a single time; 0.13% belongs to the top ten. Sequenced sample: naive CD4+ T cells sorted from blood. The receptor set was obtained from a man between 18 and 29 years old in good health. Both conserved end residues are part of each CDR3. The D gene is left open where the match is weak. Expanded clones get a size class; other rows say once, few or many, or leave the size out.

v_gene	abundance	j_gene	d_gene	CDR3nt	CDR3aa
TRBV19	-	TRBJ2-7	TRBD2	TGTGCCAGTAGTAAGGGACTAGCGGGAGCCTACGAGCAGTACTTC	CASSKGLAGAYEQYF
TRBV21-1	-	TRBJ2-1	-	TGTGCCAGCAGCAAAGTGAGAGAGCAGTTCTTC	CASSKVREQFF
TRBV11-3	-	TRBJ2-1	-	TGTGCCAGCAGCTTACAGGGATCCTCCTACAATGAGCAGTTCTTC	CASSLQGSSYNEQFF
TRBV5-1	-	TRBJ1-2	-	TGCGCCAGCAGCTTGGTAACGGGACCTTACTATGGCTACACCTTC	CASSLVTGPYYGYTF
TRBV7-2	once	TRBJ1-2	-	TGTGCCAGCAGCCTCCAATCGAGCCCCGGCCTTGGCTACACCTTC	CASSLQSSPGLGYTF
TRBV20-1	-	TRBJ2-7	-	TGCAGTGCCACGGGTGGGGACGAGCAGTACTTC	CSATGGDEQYF
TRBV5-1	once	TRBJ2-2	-	TGCGCCAGCAGCTCGGGCGACCGCGGGGAGCTGTTTTTT	CASSSGDRGELFF
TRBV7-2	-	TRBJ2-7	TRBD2	TGTGCCAGCAGCTTAGTACTAGCGGGGGGAGTTACCTACGAGCAGTACTTC	CASSLVLAGGVTYEQYF
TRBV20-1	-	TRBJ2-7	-	TGCAGTGCCCAGGGCTCCTACGAGCAGTACTTC	CSAQGSYEQYF
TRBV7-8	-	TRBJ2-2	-	TGTGCCAGCAGCTTAGAGGCAGGGGTGAACACCGGGGAGCTGTTTTTT	CASSLEAGVNTGELFF
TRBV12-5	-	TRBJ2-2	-	TGTGCTAGTGGTTTACCCAAAGACACCGGGGAGCTGTTTTTT	CASGLPKDTGELFF
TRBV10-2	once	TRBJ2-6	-	TGCGCCAGCACCTCTCGCGGGCCTGGGGCCAACGTCCTGACTTTC	CASTSRGPGANVLTF
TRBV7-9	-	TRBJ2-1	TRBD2	TGTGCCAGCAGCTTACGGCGGGAGGGCCTCAATGAGCAGTTCTTC	CASSLRREGLNEQFF
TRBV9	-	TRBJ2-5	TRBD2	TGTGCCAGCAGCGGGACTAGCGGGGGGAACCAAGAGACCCAGTACTTC	CASSGTSGGNQETQYF
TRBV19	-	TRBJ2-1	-	TGTGCCAGTAGTATACCCATGGACTGGAGCTACAATGAGCAGTTCTTC	CASSIPMDWSYNEQFF
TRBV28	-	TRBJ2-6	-	TGTGCCAGCAGTCCAAACAGATTCTCTGGGGCCAACGTCCTGACTTTC	CASSPNRFSGANVLTF
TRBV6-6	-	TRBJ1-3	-	TGTGCCAGCAGTTACTCGAATCCCGTCTCTGGAAACACCATATATTTT	CASSYSNPVSGNTIYF
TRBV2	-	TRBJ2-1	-	TGTGCCAGCACCGGGGCTTTCGACAATGAGCAGTTCTTC	CASTGAFDNEQFF
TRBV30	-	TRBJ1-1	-	TGTGCCTCGCATTTGATGAACACTGAAGCTTTCTTT	CASHLMNTEAFF
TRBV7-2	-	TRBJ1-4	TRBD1	TGTGCCAGCAGCTTAGCGGGGACAGGAAATGAAAAACTGTTTTTT	CASSLAGTGNEKLFF
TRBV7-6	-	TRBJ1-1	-	TGTGCCAGCAGCTTAATTAGGAACACTGAAGCTTTCTTT	CASSLIRNTEAFF
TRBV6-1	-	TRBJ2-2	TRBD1	TGTGCCAGCAGTGCGGAAACAGGGGTAGGGGAGCTGTTTTTT	CASSAETGVGELFF
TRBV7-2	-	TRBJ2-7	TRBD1	TGTGCCAGCAGCTTTGACAGGGGATCCTACGAGCAGTACTTC	CASSFDRGSYEQYF
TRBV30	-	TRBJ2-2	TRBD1	TGTGCCTGGAGTACGGACAGGGTCTCCGGGGAGCTGTTTTTT	CAWSTDRVSGELFF
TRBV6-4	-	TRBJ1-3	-	TGTGCCAGCAGTGACAGGGGTCTCGGAAACACCATATATTTT	CASSDRGLGNTIYF
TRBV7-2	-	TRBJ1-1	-	TGTGCCAGCAGCGACCATTCAATGAACACTGAAGCTTTCTTT	CASSDHSMNTEAFF
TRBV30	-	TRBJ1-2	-	TGTGCCTGGAGTGTATTGGCTTCCTATGGCTACACCTTC	CAWSVLASYGYTF
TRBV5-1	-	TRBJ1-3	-	TGCGCCAGCAGTGATACCGGCGGCTCTGGAAACACCATATATTTT	CASSDTGGSGNTIYF
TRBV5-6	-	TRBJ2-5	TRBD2	TGTGCCAGCAGCTCATGGACTAGCGGGCGACAAGAGACCCAGTACTTC	CASSSWTSGRQETQYF
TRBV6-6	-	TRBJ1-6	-	TGTGCCACTAGGTGGGCGGTAAATAATTCACCCCTCCACTTT	CATRWAVNNSPLHF
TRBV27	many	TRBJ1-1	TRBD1	TGTGCCAGCAGTCCGAGGGACAGGGTCGCGGCTTTCTTT	CASSPRDRVAAFF
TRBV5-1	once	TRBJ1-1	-	TGCGCCAGCACTCTGGCGGGGTTGAACACTGAAGCTTTCTTT	CASTLAGLNTEAFF
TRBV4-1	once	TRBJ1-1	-	TGCGCCAGCAGCCTATTGGGGCTCGGGGAGCTGAACACTGAAGCTTTCTTT	CASSLLGLGELNTEAFF
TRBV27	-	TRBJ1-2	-	TGTGCCAGCAGTTTAAACCCAGGACCCGGAACTATGCGCTACACCTTC	CASSLNPGPGTMRYTF
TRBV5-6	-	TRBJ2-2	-	TGTGCCAGCAGCACGCTCGGGGGTGAAAATGTGGAGCTGTTTTTT	CASSTLGGENVELFF
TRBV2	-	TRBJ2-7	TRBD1	TGTGCCAGCACTTCAAGGACAGGGTCCTTCCAATCGACCTCCTACGAGCAGTACTTC	CASTSRTGSFQSTSYEQYF
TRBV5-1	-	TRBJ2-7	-	TGCGCCAGCAGCTTGGATGGCAGCTCTTACGAGCAGTACTTC	CASSLDGSSYEQYF
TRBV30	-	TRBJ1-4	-	TGTGCCTGGATCCCCTCGGCACTCGCAACTAATGAAAAACTGTTTTTT	CAWIPSALATNEKLFF
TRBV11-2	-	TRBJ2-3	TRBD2	TGTGCCAGCAGCTTAGGACTAGCGGGTAGAGATACGCAGTATTTT	CASSLGLAGRDTQYF
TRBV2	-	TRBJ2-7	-	TGTGCCAGCAGTGAACCGATCTGGTCCTACGAGCAGTACTTC	CASSEPIWSYEQYF
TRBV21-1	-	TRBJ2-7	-	TGTGCCAGCAGAGAGGTTAGTCGGGACTTCTCCTACGAGCAGTACTTC	CASREVSRDFSYEQYF
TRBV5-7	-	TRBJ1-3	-	TGTGCCAGCAGCTTGTTTAGGGACCCGGGAAACACCATATATTTT	CASSLFRDPGNTIYF
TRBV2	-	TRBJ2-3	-	TGTGCCAGCAGTACTGGAGATACGCAGTATTTT	CASSTGDTQYF
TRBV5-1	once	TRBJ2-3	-	TGCGCCAGCAGCTTGTTGTACGCGAGCACAGATACGCAGTATTTT	CASSLLYASTDTQYF
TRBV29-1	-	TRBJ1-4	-	TGCAGCGTCGTTGGGGGGGTCGGTGAAAAACTGTTTTTT	CSVVGGVGEKLFF
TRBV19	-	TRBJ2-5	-	TGTGCCAGTAGTATAACGCGGGACGGAGGGGAGACCCAGTACTTC	CASSITRDGGETQYF
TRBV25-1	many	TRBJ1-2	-	TGTGCCAGCAGTCTCGCGACCGGGAAAGGCTACACCTTC	CASSLATGKGYTF
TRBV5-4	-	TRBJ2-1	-	TGTGCCAGCAGCTTCAACTACAATGAGCAGTTCTTC	CASSFNYNEQFF
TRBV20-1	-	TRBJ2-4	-	TGCAGTGCTAGAGATCGCGCCGTCCAGTACTTC	CSARDRAVQYF
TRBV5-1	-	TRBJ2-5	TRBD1	TGCGCCAGCAGCTCCGGGACAGGGGATGGGGAGACCCAGTACTTC	CASSSGTGDGETQYF
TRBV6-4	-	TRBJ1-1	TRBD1	TGTGCCAGCAGTGGCCCCCGGCAGGGGGCGACTGAAGCTTTCTTT	CASSGPRQGATEAFF
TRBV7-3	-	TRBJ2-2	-	TGTGCCAGCAGCTTACGAAAGCGGGCGCGGACCGGGGAGCTGTTTTTT	CASSLRKRARTGELFF